Below are 28 T cell receptor beta chains sequenced from a single sample in a study of beta chain features in type 1 diabetes. Study-level findings and limits: All four CD4+ subsets from Type 1 diabetes patients carried moderately but significantly shorter TCRB CDR3s.

For these TCRs, the target antigens are not known. Of the isolated RNA, all was reverse transcribed, and so the sequenced material was expressed TCRB transcripts. The assay was immunoSEQ multiplex PCR, and TCRdb's table has in-frame clones only and misses some. The sample yields about 660,000 clones, roughly an eighth seen once. Source material: naive CD4+ T cells from blood. Receptors were obtained from a man between 18 and 29 years old with type 1 diabetes.

This chain connects TRBV5-1 to TRBJ2-1; no reliable D call. The CDR3 has 13 amino acids. Per the germline V gene, CDR1 is SGHRS and CDR2 is YFSETQ. V was cut by 0 bases and J by 7 bases, with 8 bases left in between. The CDR3 coding sequence is TGCGCCAGCAGCTTGGAAGGCAGGAATGAGCAGTTCTTC. It codes for CASSLEGRNEQFF.

There are a few counts of this clone. The rearrangement links TRBV10-3 to TRBJ1-4; D remains unclear. This CDR3 has 13 residues. The V end was cut by 3 bases, the J end by 8 bases, with 10 bases between. Germline CDR1 ENHRY, CDR2 SYGVKD. Here the CDR3 DNA reads TGTGCCATCAGTGAAGTAGTGGGAGAAAAACTGTTTTTT. Amino acids: CAISEVVGEKLFF.

The chain links TRBV4-1 to TRBJ2-5; maybe TRBD1 (5 bases). The CDR3 sequence is 14 residues long. V was trimmed by 4 bases and J by 1 base, leaving 10 bases between them. CDR1 and CDR2 from the germline V gene are MGHRA and YSYEKL. CDR3 protein: CASSLSDSQETQYF. The CDR3 DNA reads as TGCGCCAGCAGCCTAAGCGACAGCCAAGAGACCCAGTACTTC.

The gene calls are TRBV29-1 and TRBJ2-7; D is possibly TRBD2 (5 bases). Germline V gene sequence: CDR1 SQVTM, CDR2 ANQGSEA. The CDR3 sequence is 10 residues long. Trimming stripped 8 bases from V and 6 bases from J, with 11 bases between. The CDR3 coding sequence is TGCAGCCCCCACGGGATCGAGCAGTACTTC. It encodes CSPHGIEQYF.

A few counts support this clone. The V gene is TRBV10-3, the J gene TRBJ1-1; D may be TRBD1 (5 bases). The CDR3 sequence is 12 residues long. Germline loops: CDR1 ENHRY, CDR2 SYGVKD. Trimming removed 10 bases at V and 6 bases at J, with 15 bases between. The CDR3 DNA is TGTGCCACCTTCGGACAAGGGTCTGAAGCTTTCTTT. Its translation is CATFGQGSEAFF.

This clone has more than one count but fewer than ten. Other nucleotide sequences in the sample specify the same CDR3. V and J are TRBV2 and TRBJ1-4; D might be TRBD1 (5 bases). Germline assignment: CDR1 SNHLY and CDR2 FYNNEI. V gave up 8 bases and J gave up 8 bases, with 6 bases separating them. This CDR3 comprises 10 residues. This CDR3 reads CASGGEKLFF. In DNA form, the CDR3 reads TGTGCCAGCGGGGGGGAAAAACTGTTTTTT.

The sample holds a few counts of this clone. Germline is not matched at one junction end, which may reflect a read error. V usage is TRBV27 and J usage is TRBJ2-7; the match to TRBD2 covers 9 bases. This CDR3 has 17 amino acids. Germline V gives CDR1 MNHEY, CDR2 SMNVEV (reference sequence). The CDR3, as DNA: TGTGCCAGCAGTTTAAGCTTCCGGGTAGCGGGGGCCTACGGGCAGTACTTC. As protein: CASSLSFRVAGAYGQYF.

The chain uses TRBV7-2 and TRBJ2-3; 10 bases are a match to TRBD2. The trim removed 3 bases at V and 2 bases at J, leaving 8 bases unmatched. The CDR3 length is 17 residues. CDR1 is SGHTA, CDR2 FQGNSA, per germline. The CDR3 DNA is TGTGCCAGCAGCTTCCGAGCTAGCGGGGGATACACAGATACGCAGTATTTT. Amino acid sequence: CASSFRASGGYTDTQYF. Full variable domain (remainder filled in from reference TRBV7-2 and TRBJ2-3): GAGVSQSPSNKVTEKGKDVELRCDPISGHTALYWYRQSLGQGLEFLIYFQGNSAPDKSGLPSDRFSAERTGGSVSTLTIQRTQQEDSAVYLCASSFRASGGYTDTQYFGPGTRLTVL.

This clone was counted between two and nine times. CDR3 residues: CATAGGAGAFF. In nucleotides, the CDR3 is TGTGCCACTGCCGGAGGGGCGGGGGCTTTCTTT. The chain is built from TRBV5-4 and TRBJ1-1; possibly TRBD1 for D (5 bases). The germline V gene has CDR1 SGHNT and CDR2 YYREEE (reference sequence). The CDR3 consists of 11 residues. Trimming took off 9 bases at V and 11 bases at J, with 17 bases between the two ends.

J is TRBJ2-5 and V is TRBV4-3; D perhaps matches TRBD1 (6 bases). CDR1 and CDR2 (germline): LGHNA, YSLEER. Trimming took off 1 base at V and 5 bases at J, with 14 bases between the two ends. The CDR3 length is 15 residues. In DNA form, the CDR3 reads TGCGCCAGCAGCCAAGCACAGGGACGGTGGGAGACCCAGTACTTC. Its translation: CASSQAQGRWETQYF.

This clone was seen more than once but under ten times. This chain uses TRBV29-1 with TRBJ2-7; 11 nucleotides line up with TRBD2. Germline assignment: CDR1 SQVTM and CDR2 ANQGSEA. V lost 7 bases and J lost 1; bases outside the gene matches: 6. This CDR3 spans 14 amino acids. CDR3 in DNA: TGCAGCGCGATACTAGCGGGGGTATCCTACGAGCAGTACTTC. As protein: CSAILAGVSYEQYF.

Only a few counts were recorded for this clone. The identical CDR3 is also encoded by other nucleotide sequences in the sample. The V and J genes are TRBV2 and TRBJ2-1; 15 bases are shared with TRBD2. CDR3 size: 15 residues. Looked up from germline, CDR1 is SNHLY and CDR2 is FYNNEI. V trimming: 6 bases; J trimming: 7 bases; junction bases outside the gene matches: 4. The CDR3 sequence: CASSLGLAGGNEQFF. In DNA, the CDR3 is TGTGCCAGCAGCTTAGGACTAGCGGGAGGGAATGAGCAGTTCTTC.

This clone was found a few times. This chain uses TRBV30 with TRBJ2-7; D gene ambiguous. V was clipped by 6 bases and J by 2 bases, with 8 bases between them. This CDR3 region has 11 residues. Germline CDR1 is GTSNPN and CDR2 is SVGIG (reference sequence). The CDR3 is CACETAYEQYF. CDR3 nucleotide sequence: TGTGCCTGTGAAACGGCCTACGAGCAGTACTTC.

This clone was found a few times. The identical CDR3 is also encoded by other nucleotide sequences in the sample. The chain recombines TRBV5-4 with TRBJ2-7; a weak D match, TRBD1 (5 bases). V was shortened by 2 bases and J by 5 bases, with 5 bases between the two germline ends. Germline CDR1 reads SGHNT; CDR2 reads YYREEE (reference sequence). The CDR3 runs 11 residues. CDR3 region: CASSLGDEQYF. CDR3 sequence (DNA): TGTGCCAGCAGCTTAGGGGACGAGCAGTACTTC. The entire variable domain, with the rest obtained from reference TRBV5-4 and TRBJ2-7, is as follows: ETGVTQSPTHLIKTRGQQVTLRCSSQSGHNTVSWYQQALGQGPQFIFQYYREEENGRGNFPPRFSGLQFPNYSSELNVNALELDDSALYLCASSLGDEQYFGPGTRLTVT.

This clone appeared a few times. The chain couples TRBV7-2 to TRBJ1-6; perhaps TRBD1 as D (5 bases). V lost 4 bases and J 9 bases, leaving 16 bases between the germline ends. CDR1 and CDR2 from the germline V gene are SGHTA and FQGNSA. This CDR3 has 15 amino acids. CDR3 bases: TGTGCCAGCAGCTCGATAGGAGGGGCCGCTTCACCCCTCCACTTT. Encoded protein: CASSSIGGAASPLHF.

This clone was detected only a few times. The CDR3 DNA follows: TGCAGCCCGGCGGGGCCCGGCGCGCAGTATTTT. Translating gives CSPAGPGAQYF. This sequence joins TRBV20-1 and TRBJ2-3, with D maybe TRBD2 (6 bases). Per the germline V gene, CDR1 is DFQATT and CDR2 is SNEGSKA (reference sequence). The CDR3 covers 11 residues.

The table lists this clone with a few counts. This chain links TRBV6-5 with TRBJ2-1; tentative D call: TRBD1 (5 bases). V was shortened by 6 bases and J by 8 bases, with 11 bases between the two germline ends. The CDR3 contains 12 residues. Looked up from germline, CDR1 is MNHEY and CDR2 is SVGAGI. For the CDR3, the DNA is TGTGCCAGCAGGGTCACAGGAGATGAGCAGTTCTTC. This gives the protein CASRVTGDEQFF.

The chain joins TRBV14 to TRBJ2-1; D possibly corresponds to TRBD2 (5 bases). Trimming stripped 7 bases from V and 1 base from J, with 14 bases between. This CDR3 comprises 15 residues. In germline, CDR1 is SGHDN, CDR2 FVKESK. CDR3 residues: CASTTGGLSYNEQFF. The CDR3 nucleotides are TGTGCCAGCACCACTGGAGGATTATCCTACAATGAGCAGTTCTTC.

The table lists this clone with a few counts. Additional DNA sequences in this sample encode the identical CDR3. The chain combines TRBV5-1 with TRBJ2-7; perhaps TRBD1 as D (6 bases). This CDR3 spans 14 amino acids. From germline, CDR1 is SGHRS and CDR2 YFSETQ. Trimming shortened V by 2 bases and J by 0 bases, and 9 bases separated the two germline ends. CDR3 sequence: CASSLQGSSYEQYF. CDR3 coding DNA: TGCGCCAGCAGCTTACAGGGTTCCTCCTACGAGCAGTACTTC. The entire variable domain, with the rest obtained from reference TRBV5-1 and TRBJ2-7, is as follows: KAGVTQTPRYLIKTRGQQVTLSCSPISGHRSVSWYQQTPGQGLQFLFEYFSETQRNKGNFPGRFSGRQFSNSRSEMNVSTLELGDSALYLCASSLQGSSYEQYFGPGTRLTVT.

The genes are TRBV9 and TRBJ2-3, with unresolved D. Trimming stripped 0 bases from V and 2 bases from J, with 7 bases between. Germline V lookup: CDR1 SGDLS, CDR2 YYNGEE. The CDR3 is 14 amino acids. Here the CDR3 reads CASSVGMFTDTQYF. The CDR3 DNA sequence: TGTGCCAGCAGCGTAGGGATGTTCACAGATACGCAGTATTTT.

V is TRBV5-1 and J is TRBJ1-4; D ambiguous. Between the trimmed V and J ends, which lost 4 bases and 0 bases, there was a span of 10 bases. This CDR3 contains 15 residues. Germline CDR1 and CDR2: SGHRS and YFSETQ. As DNA, the CDR3 is TGCGCCAGCAGCCCGACACCCGCAACTAATGAAAAACTGTTTTTT. As protein: CASSPTPATNEKLFF.

This clone was detected a few times. V usage is TRBV5-4 and J usage is TRBJ2-1; D is unclear. Trimming shortened V by 0 bases and J by 5 bases, and 12 bases separated the two germline ends. The CDR3 covers 15 residues. CDR1 SGHNT and CDR2 YYREEE come from the germline V gene (reference sequence). CDR3 DNA sequence: TGTGCCAGCAGCTTGGGAAGCCTCAGTCACAATGAGCAGTTCTTC. Protein: CASSLGSLSHNEQFF.

The chain combines TRBV19 with TRBJ1-6; D possibly corresponds to TRBD1 (5 bases). V lost 6 bases and J lost 9, with 15 bases in between. The germline CDR1 and CDR2 sequences are LNHDA and SQIVND (reference sequence). The CDR3 loop spans 14 amino acids. CDR3 residues: CASSLPGPGSPLHF. DNA for the CDR3: TGTGCCAGTAGCCTTCCGGGGCCCGGTTCACCCCTCCACTTT.

The V and J genes are TRBV7-9 and TRBJ1-2; 8 bases match TRBD1. V gave up 0 bases and J gave up 6 bases; unmatched junction bases: 6. Germline V lookup: CDR1 SEHNR, CDR2 FQNEAQ (reference sequence). This CDR3 comprises 15 residues. The CDR3 here is CASSLAGQGANGYTF. Written as DNA, the CDR3 is TGTGCCAGCAGCTTAGCGGGTCAGGGGGCAAATGGCTACACCTTC.

V usage is TRBV30 and J usage is TRBJ1-2; TRBD1 is a possible D gene (5 bases). Germline-derived CDR1 and CDR2 are GTSNPN and SVGIG (reference sequence). The CDR3 has 13 residues. Trimming shortened V by 1 base and J by 8 bases, and 14 bases separated the two germline ends. The CDR3 region has the DNA TGTGCCTGGAGTGCGTCCACAAAGGGGGGCTACACCTTC. Translation: CAWSASTKGGYTF.

The chain is built from TRBV7-2 and TRBJ2-5; no clear D gene. Germline values: CDR1 SGHTA, CDR2 FQGNSA. With 7 bases removed from V and 0 bases from J, the gap between germline ends came to 3 bases. This CDR3 is 11 amino acids long. In nucleotides, the CDR3 is TGTGCCAGCATAGACCAAGAGACCCAGTACTTC. Encoded protein: CASIDQETQYF.

The chain is built from TRBV6-6 and TRBJ1-5; no reliable D call. V lost 0 bases and J lost 5, with 8 bases in between. This CDR3 is 14 amino acids long. Germline V CDR1 and CDR2: MNHNY, SVGAGI (reference sequence). The CDR3 region is CASSYSEGDQPQHF. CDR3 coding DNA: TGTGCCAGCAGTTACTCAGAGGGAGATCAGCCCCAGCATTTT.

This chain connects TRBV28 to TRBJ2-7; D may be TRBD1 or TRBD2 (5 bases each). The CDR3 length is 13 residues. Trimming removed 4 bases from V and 0 bases from J, with 7 bases in between. Germline-derived CDR1 and CDR2 are MDHEN and SYDVKM. The CDR3: CASSSGGSYEQYF. The CDR3 bases are TGTGCCAGCAGTTCTGGGGGCTCCTACGAGCAGTACTTC.